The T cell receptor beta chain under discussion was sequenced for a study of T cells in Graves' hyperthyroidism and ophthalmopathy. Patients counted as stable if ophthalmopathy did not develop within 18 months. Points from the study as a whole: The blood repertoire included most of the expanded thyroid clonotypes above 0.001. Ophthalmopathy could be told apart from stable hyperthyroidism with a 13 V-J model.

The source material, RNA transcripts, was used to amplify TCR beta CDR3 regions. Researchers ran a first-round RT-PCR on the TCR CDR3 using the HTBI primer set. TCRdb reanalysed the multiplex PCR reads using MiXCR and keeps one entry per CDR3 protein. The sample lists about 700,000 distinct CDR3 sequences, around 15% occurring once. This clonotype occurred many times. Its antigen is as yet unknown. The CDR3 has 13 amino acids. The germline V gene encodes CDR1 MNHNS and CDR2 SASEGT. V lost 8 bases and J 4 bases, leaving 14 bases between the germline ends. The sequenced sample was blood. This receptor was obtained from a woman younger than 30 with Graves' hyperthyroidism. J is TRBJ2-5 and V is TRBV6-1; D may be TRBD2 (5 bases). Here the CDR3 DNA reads TGTGCCAGCGGAATAGTACTAGTAGAGACCCAGTACTTC. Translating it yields CASGIVLVETQYF.